Each of the 20 T cell receptor beta chains below was sequenced from the same sample in a study of cytomegalovirus exposure and HLA in healthy donors. PCR amplification relied on 60 Vbeta primers (plus 13 Jbeta primers). Data came from immunoSEQ multiplex PCR; TCRdb stores just in-frame clones and leaves some out. This repertoire shows fewer than 150,000 clones, 70% to 80% found once; its top ten account for around 2%. The sequenced material came from PBMCs. Receptors originate from a man aged 25 to 45 in good health and CMV-seronegative.

This rearrangement joins TRBV7-8 to TRBJ2-7; possibly TRBD2 for D (6 bases). Trimming stripped 2 bases from V and 7 bases from J, with 15 bases between. The CDR3 contains 14 residues. Germline V gene data show CDR1 as SGHVS and CDR2 as FQNEAQ. The CDR3 coding sequence is TGTGCCAGCAGCTTATCGGACTGGGCGGGGGAGCAGTACTTC. This sequence encodes CASSLSDWAGEQYF. The full variable domain, in which reference TRBV7-8 and TRBJ2-7 provide the parts outside the CDR3, is GAGVSQSPRYKVAKRGQDVALRCDPISGHVSLFWYQQALGQGPEFLTYFQNEAQLDKSGLPSDRFFAERPEGSVSTLKIQRTQQEDSAVYLCASSLSDWAGEQYFGPGTRLTVT.

This chain links TRBV5-4 with TRBJ2-5; 9 nucleotides align to TRBD2. Unmatched junction bases numbered 15, after V lost 7 bases and J lost 5 bases. Germline CDR1 is SGHNT and CDR2 is YYREEE (reference sequence). CDR3 size: 16 residues. CDR3 region: CASAERLAGVSETQYF. The CDR3 coding sequence is TGTGCCAGCGCCGAACGCTTAGCGGGAGTGTCGGAGACCCAGTACTTC.

The rearrangement links TRBV6-5 to TRBJ2-3; a weak D match, TRBD1 (5 bases). CDR3 length equals 15 residues. Germline loops: CDR1 MNHEY, CDR2 SVGAGI. V lost 2 bases and J 4 bases, leaving 13 bases between the germline ends. This CDR3 is CASSYAGIKSDTQYF. The CDR3 nucleotides are TGTGCCAGCAGTTACGCAGGGATTAAGTCAGATACGCAGTATTTT.

The chain uses TRBV11-3 and TRBJ2-1, with TRBD2 matching 7 bases. From germline, CDR1 is SGHNT and CDR2 YENEEA. V trimming: 3 bases; J trimming: 8 bases; junction bases outside the gene matches: 4. The CDR3 is made up of 13 amino acids. Here the CDR3 DNA reads TGTGCCAGCAGCTTGCGGGAGTGGGATGAGCAGTTCTTC. This codes for CASSLREWDEQFF.

The chain combines TRBV19 with TRBJ2-7; weak D call: TRBD1 (5 bases). V was clipped by 6 bases and J by 2 bases, with 14 bases between them. The CDR3 is 14 residues long. The germline CDR1 and CDR2 sequences are LNHDA and SQIVND (reference sequence). The CDR3 loop reads CASSSSDSTYEQYF. As DNA, the CDR3 is TGTGCCAGTAGCTCCTCCGACAGTACCTACGAGCAGTACTTC.

The chain joins TRBV14 to TRBJ2-7, with TRBD2 matching over 8 bases. Germline V gives CDR1 SGHDN, CDR2 FVKESK. The junction had 25 bases not matched to a gene; V was cut back by 8 bases and J by 4 bases. CDR3 length: 19 amino acids. The DNA for the CDR3 is TGTGCCAGCCCTTCAAAGCGGGAGTCAGTGTTTCGACCCTCTTACGAGCAGTACTTC. As protein: CASPSKRESVFRPSYEQYF.

CDR3 nucleotides: TGTGCCAGCAGCCGGCGGGGCGGGATAACCAATGAGCAGTTCTTC. Translating it yields CASSRRGGITNEQFF. The chain is built from TRBV7-9 and TRBJ2-1; a weak D match, TRBD2 (6 bases). The germline V gene encodes CDR1 SEHNR and CDR2 FQNEAQ (reference sequence). The CDR3 length is 15 residues. Trimming cost V 5 bases and J 6 bases, with 17 bases left between them. Full variable domain (rest looked up from reference TRBV7-9 and TRBJ2-1): DTGVSQNPRHKITKRGQNVTFRCDPISEHNRLYWYRQTLGQGPEFLTYFQNEAQLEKSRLLSDRFSAERPKGSFSTLEIQRTEQGDSAMYLCASSRRGGITNEQFFGPGTRLTVL.

J is TRBJ2-7 and V is TRBV30; no clear D. Looked up from germline, CDR1 is GTSNPN and CDR2 is SVGIG (reference sequence). V lost 0 bases and J lost 3, with 6 bases in between. The CDR3 is made up of 12 amino acids. CDR3 region: CAWSVRGYEQYF. CDR3 DNA: TGTGCCTGGAGTGTACGAGGCTACGAGCAGTACTTC. The variable domain in full, completed from reference TRBV30 and TRBJ2-7, reads SQTIHQWPATLVQPVGSPLSLECTVEGTSNPNLYWYRQAAGRGLQLLFYSVGIGQISSEVPQNLSASRPQDRQFILSSKKLLLSDSGFYLCAWSVRGYEQYFGPGTRLTVT.

Of note for this clone: Other DNA variants within this sample encode the same CDR3. J is TRBJ1-1 and V is TRBV7-9, with TRBD1 as a possible D gene (5 bases). The V gene lost 5 bases and the J gene lost 4 bases, with 17 bases spanning the gap. This CDR3 spans 15 amino acids. CDR1 SEHNR and CDR2 FQNEAQ come from the germline V gene (reference sequence). CDR3 in DNA: TGTGCCAGCAGCCTACTGGGGGGAATAGGCACTGAAGCTTTCTTT. Its protein is CASSLLGGIGTEAFF.

The gene calls are TRBV28 and TRBJ1-2; D call uncertain. V shed 3 bases and J shed 4 bases, with 6 bases lying between them. Germline loops: CDR1 MDHEN, CDR2 SYDVKM. CDR3 length: 12 amino acids. The CDR3 reads CASSLRSYGYTF. CDR3 bases: TGTGCCAGCAGTTTGCGGTCCTATGGCTACACCTTC.

The chain joins TRBV4-1 to TRBJ2-1; the match to TRBD2 covers 8 bases. The junction had 9 bases not matched to a gene; V was cut back by 4 bases and J by 4 bases. The CDR3 runs to 16 residues. Germline V gene lookup returns CDR1 MGHRA and CDR2 YSYEKL. The CDR3 protein is CASSPSSGIAYNEQFF. The CDR3 region has the DNA TGCGCCAGCAGCCCCAGTAGCGGGATCGCGTACAATGAGCAGTTCTTC.

CDR3 nucleotides: TGTGCCAGCGCTTCCCAGATGAACACTGAAGCTTTCTTT. It yields the protein CASASQMNTEAFF. The rearrangement uses TRBV28 and TRBJ1-1; D not certain. The CDR3 length is 13 residues. Trimming stripped 8 bases from V and 0 bases from J, with 10 bases between. The germline V gene encodes CDR1 MDHEN and CDR2 SYDVKM. Combining the CDR3 with reference TRBV28 and TRBJ1-1 gives the whole variable domain DVKVTQSSRYLVKRTGEKVFLECVQDMDHENMFWYRQDPGLGLRLIYFSYDVKMKEKGDIPEGYSVSREKKERFSLILESASTNQTSMYLCASASQMNTEAFFGQGTRLTVV.

The J gene is TRBJ1-2, the V gene TRBV28; TRBD1 agrees at 7 bases. Germline V lookup: CDR1 MDHEN, CDR2 SYDVKM. The CDR3 consists of 15 residues. Losses at the gene ends were 3 bases for V and 7 bases for J; bases not matched to a gene: 11. CDR3 amino acids: CASSLALYRGGGYTF. DNA for the CDR3: TGTGCCAGCAGTTTGGCCCTATACAGGGGTGGTGGCTACACCTTC.

The chain combines TRBV9 with TRBJ2-5; unclear D gene. This CDR3 region has 14 residues. V lost 0 bases, J lost 2 bases, and 8 bases lay in between. From germline, CDR1 is SGDLS and CDR2 YYNGEE. The CDR3 DNA follows: TGTGCCAGCAGCGTAGAAAACTATCAAGAGACCCAGTACTTC. This codes for CASSVENYQETQYF.

CDR3 nucleotides: TGTGCCAGCAGCGTAGAAGATAGGAACACTGAAGCTTTCTTT. It encodes CASSVEDRNTEAFF. The J gene is TRBJ1-1, the V gene TRBV9, with D hard to call. This CDR3 is built from 14 residues. Trimming removed 0 bases from V and 1 base from J, with 7 bases in between. Germline lookup yields CDR1 SGDLS and CDR2 YYNGEE.

The CDR3 region is CASIRDRNTGELFF. CDR3 DNA sequence: TGTGCCAGCATCCGGGACAGAAACACCGGGGAGCTGTTTTTT. The V gene is TRBV6-1, the J gene TRBJ2-2; 7 bases fit TRBD1. The CDR3 covers 14 residues. The junction had 4 bases not matched to a gene; V was cut back by 7 bases and J by 2 bases. Germline CDR1 reads MNHNS; CDR2 reads SASEGT.

V is TRBV7-2 and J is TRBJ1-2, with D possibly TRBD1 on 5 matching bases. This CDR3 comprises 13 residues. V was trimmed by 7 bases and J by 7 bases, leaving 16 bases between them. Germline CDR1 and CDR2: SGHTA and FQGNSA. The CDR3 loop is CASNLAGVGGYTF. DNA for the CDR3: TGTGCCAGCAACTTGGCGGGGGTAGGTGGCTACACCTTC.

The chain links TRBV19 to TRBJ1-2; 10 bases are a match to TRBD1. The CDR3 runs 14 residues. V lost 4 bases to trimming and J lost 4 bases; unmatched junction nucleotides: 3. Germline CDR1 reads LNHDA; CDR2 reads SQIVND (reference sequence). The CDR3, as DNA: TGTGCCAGTAGTAATTGGGACAGGGGCTATGGCTACACCTTC. Its translation: CASSNWDRGYGYTF.

CDR3 residues: CAWSHRETQYF. In nucleotides, the CDR3 is TGTGCCTGGAGTCATCGGGAGACCCAGTACTTC. The V call is TRBV30, the J call TRBJ2-5; D gene unclear. V lost 2 bases to trimming and J lost 5 bases, with 6 bases between them. There are 11 residues in the CDR3. Per germline, CDR1 GTSNPN and CDR2 SVGIG (reference sequence).

The genes are TRBV19 and TRBJ1-2, with 8 bases lining up with TRBD1. Germline CDR1 reads LNHDA; CDR2 reads SQIVND (reference sequence). The CDR3 sequence is 13 residues long. With V trimmed by 6 bases and J by 7 bases, 7 bases remained unmatched. The CDR3 DNA follows: TGTGCCAGTAGCATCCAGGGGGCGTTTGGCTACACCTTC. It yields the protein CASSIQGAFGYTF.